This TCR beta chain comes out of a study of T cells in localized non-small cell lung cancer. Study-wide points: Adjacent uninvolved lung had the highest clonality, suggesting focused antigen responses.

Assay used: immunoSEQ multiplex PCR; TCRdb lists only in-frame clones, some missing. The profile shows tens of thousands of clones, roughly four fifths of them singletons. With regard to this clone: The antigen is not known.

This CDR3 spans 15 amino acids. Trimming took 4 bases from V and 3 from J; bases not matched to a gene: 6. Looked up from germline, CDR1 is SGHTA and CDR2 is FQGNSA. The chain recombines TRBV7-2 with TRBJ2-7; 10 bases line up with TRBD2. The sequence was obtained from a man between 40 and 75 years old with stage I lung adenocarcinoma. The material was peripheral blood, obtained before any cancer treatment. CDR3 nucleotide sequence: TGTGCCAGCAGCTCCGTAGCGGGAGGTCACTACGAGCAGTACTTC. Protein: CASSSVAGGHYEQYF. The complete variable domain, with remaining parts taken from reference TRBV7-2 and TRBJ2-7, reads GAGVSQSPSNKVTEKGKDVELRCDPISGHTALYWYRQSLGQGLEFLIYFQGNSAPDKSGLPSDRFSAERTGGSVSTLTIQRTQQEDSAVYLCASSSVAGGHYEQYFGPGTRLTVT.